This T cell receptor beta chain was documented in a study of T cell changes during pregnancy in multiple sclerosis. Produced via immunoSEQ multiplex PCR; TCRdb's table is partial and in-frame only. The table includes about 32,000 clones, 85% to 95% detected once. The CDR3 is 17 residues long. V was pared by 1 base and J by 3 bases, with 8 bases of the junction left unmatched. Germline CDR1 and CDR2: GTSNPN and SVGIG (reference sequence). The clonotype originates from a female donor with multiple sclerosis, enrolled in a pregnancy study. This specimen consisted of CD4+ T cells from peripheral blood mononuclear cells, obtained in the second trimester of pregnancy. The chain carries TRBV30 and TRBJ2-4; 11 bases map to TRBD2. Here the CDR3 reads CAWSGGLAGGGKNIQYF. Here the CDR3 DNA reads TGTGCCTGGAGTGGTGGGCTAGCGGGAGGTGGCAAAAACATTCAGTACTTC.